This is a list of T cell receptor beta chains from one sample in a study of control samples from healthy donors and cancer patients. Sequencing used immunoSEQ multiplex PCR; TCRdb keeps in-frame clones, though not all of them. The repertoire includes approximately 44,000 clones, 70% of them detected once, and roughly 17% sits in the top ten. The sample consisted of formalin-fixed, paraffin-embedded tissue. These receptor sequences come from a male donor with melanoma. The CDR3 runs from the conserved cysteine through the conserved F or W. The D gene is left open where the match is weak. For some rows the clone size is stated as once, few or many, or as a class when expanded; others skip it.

>TRBV5-1|-|-|TRBJ2-1
CASSTWEQQFF
TGCGCCAGCAGCACCTGGGAGCAGCAGTTCTTC
>TRBV19|-|-|TRBJ2-7
CASSIGTVNYEQYF
TGTGCCAGTAGTATTGGGACGGTAAACTACGAGCAGTACTTC
>TRBV11-2|-|-|TRBJ2-7
CASSLTQGTAYEQYF
TGTGCCAGCAGCTTAACCCAGGGGACCGCCTACGAGCAGTACTTC
>TRBV28|-|-|TRBJ2-5
CASSLGGVRETQYF
TGTGCCAGCAGTTTAGGCGGAGTTCGTGAGACCCAGTACTTC
>TRBV28|once|TRBD1|TRBJ2-7
CASSSPGQGSYEQYF
TGTGCCAGCAGTTCCCCGGGACAGGGTTCCTACGAGCAGTACTTC
>TRBV19|-|-|TRBJ2-2
CASSIRTAEGTGELFF
TGTGCCAGTAGTATTAGGACCGCCGAGGGAACCGGGGAGCTGTTTTTT
>TRBV29-1|many|-|TRBJ2-2
CSVKNTGELFF
TGCAGCGTTAAAAACACCGGGGAGCTGTTTTTT
>TRBV6-4|-|-|TRBJ2-3
CASSDSGGSTDTQYF
TGTGCCAGCAGTGACTCAGGCGGGAGCACAGATACGCAGTATTTT
>TRBV7-2|-|-|TRBJ2-5
CASRGGGSGPQETQYF
TGTGCCAGCAGGGGGGGCGGGAGCGGACCTCAAGAGACCCAGTACTTC
>TRBV28|many|TRBD1|TRBJ2-4
CASSADRAKNIQYF
TGTGCCAGCAGCGCGGACAGGGCAAAAAACATTCAGTACTTC